This TCR beta chain was observed in a study of cytomegalovirus exposure and HLA in healthy donors. Findings of the study overall: The study had only CMV serostatus as immune exposure information. The authors later found most CMV-associated TCR beta chains appeared HLA-restricted. Several V segments, TRBV6-2 and TRBV6-3 among them, could not be told apart and were dropped.

The PCR ran on 60 Vbeta and 13 Jbeta primers. Some clones are missing from TCRdb's copy, which holds only in-frame ones; the method was immunoSEQ multiplex PCR. The repertoire includes some 100,000 clones, roughly 70% of them detected once, and 15% to 20% sits in the top ten. Donors likely had unrecorded immune exposures despite being nominally healthy when sampled. Remarks on this clone: As yet, its antigen is unknown.

Germline assignment: CDR1 LNHNV and CDR2 YYDKDF (reference sequence). V dropped 1 base and J dropped 1 base, with 11 bases sitting between them. The CDR3 sequence is 16 residues long. The gene calls are TRBV15 and TRBJ2-4, with D uncertain. The source material was PBMCs. The clonotype originates from a woman under 30 in good health and CMV-seropositive. CDR3 loop: CATSRGQDLAKNIQYF. CDR3 coding DNA: TGTGCCACCAGCAGAGGCCAGGATCTGGCCAAAAACATTCAGTACTTC.